The 2 T cell receptor beta chains presented below share a single source sample, sequenced in a study of T cell responses to AZD1222 COVID-19 vaccine. Measured with immunoSEQ multiplex PCR; TCRdb has only the in-frame clones, and not every one. This table holds 60,000 to 85,000 clones, 85% to 90% found once. Sequencing was performed on peripheral blood, taken 28 days after the second dose of the MenACWY control vaccine. The receptor source for this set is an adult who received the MenACWY meningococcal vaccine as a control.

The chain employs TRBV9 and TRBJ2-2; a weak D match, TRBD2 (7 bases). Per germline, CDR1 SGDLS and CDR2 YYNGEE. Deletions cut 3 bases from V and 5 bases from J, with 20 bases between. CDR3 length: 17 residues. The CDR3 loop is CASSAPRGGAATGELFF. The CDR3 DNA reads TGTGCCAGCAGCGCTCCTAGGGGGGGAGCTGCGACCGGGGAGCTGTTTTTT.

This sequence joins TRBV28 and TRBJ1-5; D is possibly TRBD1 (6 bases). V was trimmed by 5 bases and J by 2 bases, leaving 13 bases between them. The CDR3 loop spans 15 amino acids. CDR1 is MDHEN and CDR2 is SYDVKM in the germline V gene. CDR3: CASSVQGIGNQPQHF. The CDR3 coding sequence is TGTGCCAGCAGTGTACAGGGTATCGGCAATCAGCCCCAGCATTTT.